This T cell receptor beta chain emerged from a study of blood T cell repertoires in COVID-19. Per the original data handling: Amplified reference gene primers provided the basis for estimating nucleated cell counts. Generated by immunoSEQ multiplex PCR, the TCRdb table keeps only in-frame clones and is missing some. That table furnishes V, J and clone size, whereas the DNA furnished D and trimming. The table lists a few hundred thousand clones, 80% to 85% of them singletons. V shed 2 bases and J shed 0 bases, with 11 bases lying between them. This CDR3 is built from 16 residues. Per germline, CDR1 MNHEY and CDR2 SVGEGT.

Material for sequencing was peripheral blood. This clonotype was sampled from a person aged 70 to 85 with COVID-19, enrolled during active disease. V gene TRBV6-2 or TRBV6-3 combines with J gene TRBJ2-4, with a possible D match to TRBD2 (5 bases). The CDR3 reads CASSYRRTVAKNIQYF. Written as DNA, the CDR3 is TGTGCCAGCAGTTACCGGAGGACGGTAGCCAAAAACATTCAGTACTTC.